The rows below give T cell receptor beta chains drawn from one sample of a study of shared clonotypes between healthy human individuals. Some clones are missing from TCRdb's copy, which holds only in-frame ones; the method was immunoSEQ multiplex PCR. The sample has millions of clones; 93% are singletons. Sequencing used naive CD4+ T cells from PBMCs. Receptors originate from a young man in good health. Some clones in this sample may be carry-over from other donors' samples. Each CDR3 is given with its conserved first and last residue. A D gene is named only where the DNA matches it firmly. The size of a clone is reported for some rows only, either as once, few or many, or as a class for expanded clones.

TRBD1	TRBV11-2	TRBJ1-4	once	TGTGCCAGCAGCGTTCTTGGGACAGGGACTGAAAAACTGTTTTTT	CASSVLGTGTEKLFF
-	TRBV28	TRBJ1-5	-	TGTGCCAGCAGTGGGGGCCAAGAGGGAAATCAGCCCCAGCATTTT	CASSGGQEGNQPQHF
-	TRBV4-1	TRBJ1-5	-	TGCGCCAGCAGCCAAGCGGGGGACGCCAGCAATCAGCCCCAGCATTTT	CASSQAGDASNQPQHF
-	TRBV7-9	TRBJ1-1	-	TGTGCCAGCTCGAACCCGCTGTGGTCTATGAACACTGAAGCTTTCTTT	CASSNPLWSMNTEAFF
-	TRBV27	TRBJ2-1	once	TGTGCCAGCAGTTTACGGCAAATGTACAATGAGCAGTTCTTC	CASSLRQMYNEQFF
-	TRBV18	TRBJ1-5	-	TGTGCCAGCTCCCAGATGATGGCTGATAGCAATCAGCCCCAGCATTTT	CASSQMMADSNQPQHF
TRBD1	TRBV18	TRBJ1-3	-	TGTGCCAGCTCACAGGGCAAGGACAGGGGGCAGGAAGCAGCGGGAAACACCATATATTTT	CASSQGKDRGQEAAGNTIYF
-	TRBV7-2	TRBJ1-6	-	TGTGCCAGCAGCTCAAGGAGCCAAACCAATTCACCCCTCCACTTT	CASSSRSQTNSPLHF
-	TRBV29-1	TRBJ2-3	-	TGCAGCGTTGTGGTACCCTATAACACAGATACGCAGTATTTT	CSVVVPYNTDTQYF
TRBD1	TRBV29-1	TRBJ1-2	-	TGCAGCGTTGGGATGAACCGGGACAGCTATGGCTACACCTTC	CSVGMNRDSYGYTF
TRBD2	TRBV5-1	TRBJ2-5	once	TGCGCCAGCAGCTTTGGTGTGGTAGCGGGACAAGAGACCCAGTACTTC	CASSFGVVAGQETQYF
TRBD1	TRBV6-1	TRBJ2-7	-	TGTGCCAGCAGACGGGGACAGGGCCCATACGAGCAGTACTTC	CASRRGQGPYEQYF